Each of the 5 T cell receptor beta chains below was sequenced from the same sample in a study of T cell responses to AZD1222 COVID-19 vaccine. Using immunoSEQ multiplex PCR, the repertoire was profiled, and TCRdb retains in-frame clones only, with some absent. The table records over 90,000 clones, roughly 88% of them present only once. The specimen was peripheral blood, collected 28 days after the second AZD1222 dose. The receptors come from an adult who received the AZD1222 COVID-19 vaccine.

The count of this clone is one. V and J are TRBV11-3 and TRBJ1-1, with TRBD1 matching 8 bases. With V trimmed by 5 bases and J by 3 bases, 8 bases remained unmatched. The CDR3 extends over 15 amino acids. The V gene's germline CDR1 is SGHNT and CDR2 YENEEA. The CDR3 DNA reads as TGTGCCAGCAGCCCCAGGACAGGGTTGGACACTGAAGCTTTCTTT. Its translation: CASSPRTGLDTEAFF.

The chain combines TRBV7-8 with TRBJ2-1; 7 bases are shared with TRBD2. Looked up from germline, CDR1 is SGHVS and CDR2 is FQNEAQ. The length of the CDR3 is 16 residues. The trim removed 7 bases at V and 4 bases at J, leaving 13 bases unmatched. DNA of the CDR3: TGTGCCAGCATCAGAACTCTAGCGGTAACGTACAATGAGCAGTTCTTC. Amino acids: CASIRTLAVTYNEQFF. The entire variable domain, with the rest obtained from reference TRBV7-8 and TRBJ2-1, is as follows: GAGVSQSPRYKVAKRGQDVALRCDPISGHVSLFWYQQALGQGPEFLTYFQNEAQLDKSGLPSDRFFAERPEGSVSTLKIQRTQQEDSAVYLCASIRTLAVTYNEQFFGPGTRLTVL.

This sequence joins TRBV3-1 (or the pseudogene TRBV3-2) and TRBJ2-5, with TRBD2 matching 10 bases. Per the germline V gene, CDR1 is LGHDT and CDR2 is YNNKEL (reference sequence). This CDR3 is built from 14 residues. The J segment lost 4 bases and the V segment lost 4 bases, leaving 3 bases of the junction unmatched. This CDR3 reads CASSPSSGGETQYF. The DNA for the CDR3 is TGTGCCAGCAGCCCATCTAGCGGGGGAGAGACCCAGTACTTC.

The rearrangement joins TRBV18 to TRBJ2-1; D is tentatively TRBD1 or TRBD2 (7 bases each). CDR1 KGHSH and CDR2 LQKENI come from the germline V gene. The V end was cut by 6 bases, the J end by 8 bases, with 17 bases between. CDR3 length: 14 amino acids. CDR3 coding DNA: TGTGCCAGCTCCCTCAACAGGGGAGGGGATGAGCAGTTCTTC. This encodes CASSLNRGGDEQFF. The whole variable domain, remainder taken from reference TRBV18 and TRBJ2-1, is NAGVMQNPRHLVRRRGQEARLRCSPMKGHSHVYWYRQLPEEGLKFMVYLQKENIIDESGMPKERFSAEFPKEGPSILRIQQVVRGDSAAYFCASSLNRGGDEQFFGPGTRLTVL.

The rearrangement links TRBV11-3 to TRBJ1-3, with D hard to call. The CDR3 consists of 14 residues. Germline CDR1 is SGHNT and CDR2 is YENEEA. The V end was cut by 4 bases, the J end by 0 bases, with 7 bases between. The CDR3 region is CASSSGYSGNTIYF. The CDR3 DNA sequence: TGTGCCAGCAGCTCCGGGTACTCTGGAAACACCATATATTTT. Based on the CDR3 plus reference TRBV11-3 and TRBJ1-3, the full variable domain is EAGVVQSPRYKIIEKKQPVAFWCNPISGHNTLYWYLQNLGQGPELLIRYENEEAVDDSQLPKDRFSAERLKGVDSTLKIQPAELGDSAVYLCASSSGYSGNTIYFGEGSWLTVV.